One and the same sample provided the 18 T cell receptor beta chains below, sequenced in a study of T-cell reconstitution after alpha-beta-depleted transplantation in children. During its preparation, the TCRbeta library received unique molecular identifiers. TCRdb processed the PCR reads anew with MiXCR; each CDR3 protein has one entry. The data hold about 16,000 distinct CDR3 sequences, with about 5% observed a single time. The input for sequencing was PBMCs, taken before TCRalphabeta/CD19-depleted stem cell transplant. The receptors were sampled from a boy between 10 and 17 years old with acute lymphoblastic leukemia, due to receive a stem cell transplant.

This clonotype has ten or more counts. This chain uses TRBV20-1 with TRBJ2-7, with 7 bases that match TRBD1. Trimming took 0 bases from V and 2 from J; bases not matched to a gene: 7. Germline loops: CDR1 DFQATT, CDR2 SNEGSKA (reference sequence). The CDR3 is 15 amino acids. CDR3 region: CSAREAGDRTYEQYF. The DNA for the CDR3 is TGCAGTGCTAGAGAGGCAGGGGACAGAACCTACGAGCAGTACTTC.

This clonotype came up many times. The CDR3 DNA is TGTGCCAGCAGCCAGTCGGGCCTGAGGACTAGCGGGGGAATCCACTACGAGCAGTACTTC. The encoded protein is CASSQSGLRTSGGIHYEQYF. The rearrangement joins TRBV3-1 to TRBJ2-7, with 13 bases fitting TRBD2. CDR3 length: 20 amino acids. Germline V gene data show CDR1 as LGHDT and CDR2 as YNNKEL (reference sequence). Unmatched junction bases numbered 17, after V lost 3 bases and J lost 3 bases.

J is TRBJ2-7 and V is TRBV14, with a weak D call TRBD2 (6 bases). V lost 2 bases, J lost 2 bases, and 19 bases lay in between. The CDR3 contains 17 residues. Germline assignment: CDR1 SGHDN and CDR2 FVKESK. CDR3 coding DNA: TGTGCCAGCAGCCAATTGAAAAGGCGGGGCTTAACCTACGAGCAGTACTTC. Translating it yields CASSQLKRRGLTYEQYF. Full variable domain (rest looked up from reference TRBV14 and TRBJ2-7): EAGVTQFPSHSVIEKGQTVTLRCDPISGHDNLYWYRRVMGKEIKFLLHFVKESKQDESGMPNNRFLAERTGGTYSTLKVQPAELEDSGVYFCASSQLKRRGLTYEQYFGPGTRLTVT.

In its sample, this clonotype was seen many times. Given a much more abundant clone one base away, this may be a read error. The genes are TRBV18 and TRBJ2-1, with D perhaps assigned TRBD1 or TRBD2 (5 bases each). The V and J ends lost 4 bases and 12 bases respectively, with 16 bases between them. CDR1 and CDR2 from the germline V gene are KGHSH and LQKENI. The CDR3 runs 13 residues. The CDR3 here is CASSHRQTMGQFF. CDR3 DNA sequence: TGTGCCAGCTCACACAGACAGACTATGGGGCAGTTCTTC.

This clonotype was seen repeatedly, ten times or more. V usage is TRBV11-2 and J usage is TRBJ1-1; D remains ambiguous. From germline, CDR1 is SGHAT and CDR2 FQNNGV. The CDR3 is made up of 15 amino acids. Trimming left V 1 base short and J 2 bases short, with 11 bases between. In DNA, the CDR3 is TGTGCCAGCAGCTTAGGGATCCGGGTAAACACTGAAGCTTTCTTT. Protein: CASSLGIRVNTEAFF.

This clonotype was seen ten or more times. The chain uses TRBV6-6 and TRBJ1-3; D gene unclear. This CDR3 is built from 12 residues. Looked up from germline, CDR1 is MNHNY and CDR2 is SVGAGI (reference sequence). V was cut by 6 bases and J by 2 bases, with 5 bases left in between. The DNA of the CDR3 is TGTGCCAGCAGGATTACTGGAAACACCATATATTTT. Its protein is CASRITGNTIYF.

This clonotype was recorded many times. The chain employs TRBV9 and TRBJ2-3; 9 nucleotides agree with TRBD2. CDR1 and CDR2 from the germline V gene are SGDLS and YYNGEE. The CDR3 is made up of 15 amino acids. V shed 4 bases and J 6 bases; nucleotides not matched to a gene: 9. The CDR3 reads CASSSNAGGPDTQYF. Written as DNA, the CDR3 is TGTGCCAGCAGCTCAAACGCGGGGGGGCCGGATACGCAGTATTTT.

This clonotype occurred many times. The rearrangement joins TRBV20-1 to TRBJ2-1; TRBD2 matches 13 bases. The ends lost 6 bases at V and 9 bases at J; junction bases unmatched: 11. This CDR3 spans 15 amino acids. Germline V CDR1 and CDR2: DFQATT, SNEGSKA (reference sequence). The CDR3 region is CSAIPRTSGSTEQFF. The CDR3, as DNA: TGCAGTGCCATCCCTCGGACTAGCGGGAGTACTGAGCAGTTCTTC.

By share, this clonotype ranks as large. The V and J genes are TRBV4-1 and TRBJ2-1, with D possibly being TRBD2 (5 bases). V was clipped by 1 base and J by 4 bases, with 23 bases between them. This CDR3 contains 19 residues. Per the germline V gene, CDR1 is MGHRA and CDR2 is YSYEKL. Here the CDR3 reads CASSQGRNYGPRLYNEQFF. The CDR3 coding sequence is TGCGCCAGCAGCCAAGGAAGAAATTACGGGCCAAGACTATACAATGAGCAGTTCTTC.

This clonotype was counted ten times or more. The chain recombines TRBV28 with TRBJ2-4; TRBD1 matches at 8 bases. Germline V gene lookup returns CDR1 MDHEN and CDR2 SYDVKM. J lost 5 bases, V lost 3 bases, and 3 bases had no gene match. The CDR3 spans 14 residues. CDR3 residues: CASSFGQGENIQYF. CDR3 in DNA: TGTGCCAGCAGTTTTGGACAGGGCGAAAACATTCAGTACTTC.

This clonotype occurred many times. The CDR3 DNA is TGTGCCAGCAGTTACCGGGGACGGACAGCCGGGTATCAGCCCCAGCATTTT. It translates to CASSYRGRTAGYQPQHF. The chain couples TRBV6-5 to TRBJ1-5; D is possibly TRBD1 (6 bases). V lost 2 bases and J 5 bases, leaving 19 bases between the germline ends. Germline V gene data show CDR1 as MNHEY and CDR2 as SVGAGI. The CDR3 runs 17 residues.

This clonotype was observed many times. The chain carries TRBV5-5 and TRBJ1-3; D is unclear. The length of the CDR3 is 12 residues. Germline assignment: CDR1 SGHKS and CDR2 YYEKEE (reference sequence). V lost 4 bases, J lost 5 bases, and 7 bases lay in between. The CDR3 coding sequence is TGTGCCAGCAGCGGTATTCGAAACACCATATATTTT. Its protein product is CASSGIRNTIYF. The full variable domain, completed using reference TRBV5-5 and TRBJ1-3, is DAGVTQSPTHLIKTRGQQVTLRCSPISGHKSVSWYQQVLGQGPQFIFQYYEKEERGRGNFPDRFSARQFPNYSSELNVNALLLGDSALYLCASSGIRNTIYFGEGSWLTVV.

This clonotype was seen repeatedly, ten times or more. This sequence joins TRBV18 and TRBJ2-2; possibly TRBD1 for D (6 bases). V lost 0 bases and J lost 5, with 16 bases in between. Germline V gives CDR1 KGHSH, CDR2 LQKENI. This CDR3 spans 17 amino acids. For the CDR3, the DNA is TGTGCCAGCTCACCACCGGCGCTCAGGGGAAGAACCGGGGAGCTGTTTTTT. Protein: CASSPPALRGRTGELFF.

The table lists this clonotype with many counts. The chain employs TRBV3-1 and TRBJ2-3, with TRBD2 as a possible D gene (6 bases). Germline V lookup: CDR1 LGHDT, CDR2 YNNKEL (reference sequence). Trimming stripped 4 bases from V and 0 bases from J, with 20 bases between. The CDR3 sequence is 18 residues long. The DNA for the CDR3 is TGTGCCAGCAGCCTCAGACCGCCCTGGGAGGAGAGCACAGATACGCAGTATTTT. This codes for CASSLRPPWEESTDTQYF.

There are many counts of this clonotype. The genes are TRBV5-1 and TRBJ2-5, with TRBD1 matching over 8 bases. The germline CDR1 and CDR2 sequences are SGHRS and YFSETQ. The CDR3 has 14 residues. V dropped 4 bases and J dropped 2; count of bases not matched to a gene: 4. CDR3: CASSAGGPQETQYF. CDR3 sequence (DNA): TGCGCCAGCAGCGCAGGGGGCCCGCAAGAGACCCAGTACTTC.

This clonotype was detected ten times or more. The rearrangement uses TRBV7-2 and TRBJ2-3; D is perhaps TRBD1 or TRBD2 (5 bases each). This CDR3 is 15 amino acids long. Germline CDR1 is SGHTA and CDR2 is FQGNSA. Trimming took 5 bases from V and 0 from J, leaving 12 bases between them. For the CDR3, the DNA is TGTGCCAGCAGCCGGGACCGATCTAGCACAGATACGCAGTATTTT. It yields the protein CASSRDRSSTDTQYF.

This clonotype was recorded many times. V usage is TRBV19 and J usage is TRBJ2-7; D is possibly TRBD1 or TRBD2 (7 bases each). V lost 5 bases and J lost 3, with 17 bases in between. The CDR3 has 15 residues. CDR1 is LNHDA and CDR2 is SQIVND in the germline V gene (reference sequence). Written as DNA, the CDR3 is TGTGCCAGTAGTGCAGCAGGGGGGGCTTACTACGAGCAGTACTTC. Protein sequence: CASSAAGGAYYEQYF.

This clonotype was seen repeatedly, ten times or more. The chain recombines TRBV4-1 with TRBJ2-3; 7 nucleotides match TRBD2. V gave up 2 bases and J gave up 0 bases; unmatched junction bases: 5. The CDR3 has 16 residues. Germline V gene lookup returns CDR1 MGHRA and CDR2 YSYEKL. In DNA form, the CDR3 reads TGCGCCAGCAGCCAATACCTAGCGGTAAGCACAGATACGCAGTATTTT. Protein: CASSQYLAVSTDTQYF.